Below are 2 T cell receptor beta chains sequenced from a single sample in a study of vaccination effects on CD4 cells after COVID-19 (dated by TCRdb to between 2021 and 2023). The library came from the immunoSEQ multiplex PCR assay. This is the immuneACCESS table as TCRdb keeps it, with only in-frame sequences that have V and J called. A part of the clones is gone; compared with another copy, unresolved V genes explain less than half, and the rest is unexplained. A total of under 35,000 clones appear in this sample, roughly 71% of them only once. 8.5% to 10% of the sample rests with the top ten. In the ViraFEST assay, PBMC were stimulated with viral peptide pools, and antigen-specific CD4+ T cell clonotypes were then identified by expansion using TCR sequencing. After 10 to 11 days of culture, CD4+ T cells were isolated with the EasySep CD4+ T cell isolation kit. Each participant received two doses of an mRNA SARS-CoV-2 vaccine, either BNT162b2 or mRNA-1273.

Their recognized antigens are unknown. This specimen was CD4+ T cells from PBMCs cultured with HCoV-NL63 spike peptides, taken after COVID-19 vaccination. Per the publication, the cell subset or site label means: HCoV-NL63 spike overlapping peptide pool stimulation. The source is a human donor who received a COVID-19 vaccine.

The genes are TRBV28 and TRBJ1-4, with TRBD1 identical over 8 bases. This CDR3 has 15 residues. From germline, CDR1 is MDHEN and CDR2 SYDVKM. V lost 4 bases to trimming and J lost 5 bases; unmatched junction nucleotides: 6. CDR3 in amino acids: CASSSPDRANEKLFF. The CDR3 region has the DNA TGTGCCAGCAGTTCGCCGGACAGGGCAAATGAAAAACTGTTTTTT. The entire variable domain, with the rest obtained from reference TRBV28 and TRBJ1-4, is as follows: DVKVTQSSRYLVKRTGEKVFLECVQDMDHENMFWYRQDPGLGLRLIYFSYDVKMKEKGDIPEGYSVSREKKERFSLILESASTNQTSMYLCASSSPDRANEKLFFGSGTQLSVL.

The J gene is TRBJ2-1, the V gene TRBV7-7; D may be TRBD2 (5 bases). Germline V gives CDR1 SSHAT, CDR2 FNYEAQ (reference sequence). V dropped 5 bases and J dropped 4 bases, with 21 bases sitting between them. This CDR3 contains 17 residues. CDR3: CASSPNPGVASYNEQFF. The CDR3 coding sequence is TGTGCCAGCAGCCCCAACCCCGGGGTAGCGTCGTACAATGAGCAGTTCTTC.